This TCR beta chain originates from a study of T cells in Graves' hyperthyroidism and ophthalmopathy. Researchers amplified the TCR beta CDR3 regions from RNA transcripts. In the first-round RT-PCR of the TCR CDR3, the HTBI primer set was used. Using its own MiXCR run on the multiplex PCR reads, TCRdb lists one record per CDR3 protein. The sample consists of around 580,000 distinct CDR3 sequences, 15% to 20% of them appearing once. This clonotype was seen at least ten times. With a duration under 2 months, the hyperthyroidism was newly diagnosed in patients aged 18 to 65. Uncontrolled infection, other autoimmune disease, pregnancy and lactation each barred patients from inclusion. V was pared by 7 bases and J by 3 bases, with 16 bases between. Germline assignment: CDR1 SQVTM and CDR2 ANQGSEA. The CDR3 length is 14 residues.

This TCR came from a woman aged 18-35 years with Graves' hyperthyroidism. J is TRBJ2-1 and V is TRBV29-1; tentatively, D is TRBD1 or TRBD2 (5 bases each). Material for sequencing was blood. CDR3 residues: CSALVGEFYNEQFF. The CDR3 nucleotides read TGCAGCGCGCTTGTGGGGGAGTTCTACAATGAGCAGTTCTTC.